The present T cell receptor (beta chain) was sequenced within a study of blood T cell repertoires in COVID-19. The table came from immunoSEQ multiplex PCR; TCRdb's copy has only in-frame clones and leaves some out. The sample shows 150,000 to 200,000 clones, around nine tenths of them seen only once. This CDR3 region has 15 residues. Germline V CDR1 and CDR2: SSHAT, FNYEAQ (reference sequence). About this clone itself: Relative to the germline gene, one junction end is altered; a read error may explain this.

This TCR was recovered from a woman between 65 and 79 years old with COVID-19, enrolled during active disease. The chain employs TRBV7-7 and TRBJ2-3; the match to TRBD1 covers 9 bases. Sample: peripheral blood. DNA of the CDR3: TGTGCTAGCAGCTTAGGGACAGGGTGGACAGATACGCAGTATTTT. This sequence encodes CASSLGTGWTDTQYF.